The entry below describes one T cell receptor beta chain. Its antigen is undetermined. CDR1 and CDR2 (germline): GTSNPN, SVGIG (reference sequence). The CDR3 length is 14 residues. V lost 3 bases, J lost 6 bases, and 15 bases lay in between. Profiling relied on immunoSEQ multiplex PCR, and the TCRdb table lists in-frame clones only, not all of them. Among some 28,000 clones, 80% to 90% were seen once, and the ten largest hold 2.8%. This entry belongs to a study of T cells in localized non-small cell lung cancer. Points from the study as a whole: Because sequencing included only one region (of the tumor), heterogeneity remains possible. A median of about 50 clones ranked among the top 100 in tumor appeared in adjacent lung. Uninvolved adjacent lung showed higher T cell clonality than tumor.

The starting material was peripheral blood, obtained before any cancer treatment. The sequence was collected from a woman aged 18 to 55 with stage I lung adenocarcinoma. The V and J genes are TRBV30 and TRBJ1-5; TRBD1 might be the D (5 bases). This CDR3 is CAWRTGPCCQPQHF. The CDR3 nucleotides read TGTGCCTGGAGGACGGGACCTTGCTGTCAGCCCCAGCATTTT.